The sequence of this TCR beta chain was determined in a study of cytomegalovirus exposure and HLA in healthy donors. General study points: Data from an earlier analysis indicated that most TCR beta V segments were productive either about 87% or about 30% of the time. TCR beta V- and J-gene trimming was later associated with a missense DCLRE1C variant. Available immune exposure information covered CMV serostatus only.

The sample holds one count of this clone. Its antigen is unidentified. The PCR made use of 60 Vbeta and 13 Jbeta primers. TCRdb keeps only in-frame clones here, not all; method: immunoSEQ multiplex PCR. The sample carries nearly 200,000 clones, roughly four fifths recorded once. In germline, CDR1 is KGHSH, CDR2 LQKENI. The V segment lost 1 base and the J segment 1 base; nucleotides outside the gene matches: 5. This CDR3 has 16 amino acids. Source material: PBMCs. This receptor was taken from a woman in her 30s in good health and CMV-seropositive. The V gene is TRBV18, the J gene TRBJ2-5; 8 bases are a match to TRBD2. This chain's CDR3 is CASSPQASGSQETQYF. In DNA form, the CDR3 reads TGTGCCAGCTCACCACAGGCTAGCGGGTCCCAAGAGACCCAGTACTTC. The full variable domain, rest sourced from reference TRBV18 and TRBJ2-5, is NAGVMQNPRHLVRRRGQEARLRCSPMKGHSHVYWYRQLPEEGLKFMVYLQKENIIDESGMPKERFSAEFPKEGPSILRIQQVVRGDSAAYFCASSPQASGSQETQYFGPGTRLLVL.